The next 28 T cell receptor beta chains were all read from a single sample in a study of T cells in Graves' hyperthyroidism and ophthalmopathy. From RNA transcripts, TCR beta CDR3 regions were amplified. First-round RT-PCR of the TCR CDR3 relied on the HTBI primer set. Each CDR3 protein is one row after TCRdb ran MiXCR on the multiplex PCR reads. The repertoire holds around 690,000 distinct CDR3 sequences, with around 16% as singletons. The source material was blood. These receptors were taken from a man over 45 with Graves' hyperthyroidism.

Worth noting for this clonotype: This may stem from a read error, because a much larger clone lies one nucleotide away. This chain uses TRBV7-8 with TRBJ2-3, with 7 bases identical to TRBD2. The CDR3 is 18 amino acids. Germline assignment: CDR1 SGHVS and CDR2 FQNEAQ. CDR3 loop: CASSLEVRGGRGVNTEYF. The CDR3 DNA is TGTGCCAGCAGCTTAGAGGTACGCGGCGGGAGAGGTGTGAATACGGAGTATTTT.

This clonotype has ten or more counts. The chain couples TRBV11-2 to TRBJ2-4, with D possibly being TRBD2 (5 bases). The V and J ends lost 3 bases and 7 bases respectively, with 10 bases between them. This CDR3 is built from 13 residues. Germline assignment: CDR1 SGHAT and CDR2 FQNNGV. CDR3 coding DNA: TGTGCCAGCAGCTTTGGCAGGAGGAACATTCAGTACTTC. Residues: CASSFGRRNIQYF.

This clonotype was counted between two and nine times. DNA of the CDR3: TGTGCCAGCAGTTTATATAGGGCATTCAATCAGCCCCAGCATTTT. Amino acid sequence: CASSLYRAFNQPQHF. The chain links TRBV11-2 to TRBJ1-5; D is unresolved. The CDR3 is 15 residues long. The germline V gene encodes CDR1 SGHAT and CDR2 FQNNGV. Deletions cut 6 bases from V and 3 bases from J, with 15 bases between.

The genes are TRBV7-6 and TRBJ2-7, with no clear D. The CDR3 spans 15 residues. The germline V gene has CDR1 SGHVS and CDR2 FNYEAQ. V lost 1 base to trimming and J lost 0 bases, with 10 bases between them. CDR3 sequence (DNA): TGTGCCAGCAGCTTAGAGTGGGCGGCCTCCTACGAGCAGTACTTC. This codes for CASSLEWAASYEQYF. Combining the CDR3 with reference TRBV7-6 and TRBJ2-7 gives the whole variable domain GAGVSQSPRYKVTKRGQDVALRCDPISGHVSLYWYRQALGQGPEFLTYFNYEAQQDKSGLPNDRFSAERPEGSISTLTIQRTEQRDSAMYRCASSLEWAASYEQYFGPGTRLTVT.

V usage is TRBV7-9 and J usage is TRBJ1-3; D possibly corresponds to TRBD1 (5 bases). This CDR3 is built from 15 residues. The germline CDR1 and CDR2 sequences are SEHNR and FQNEAQ (reference sequence). Trimming removed 5 bases at V and 0 bases at J, with 11 bases between. CDR3 sequence: CASSNTTVSGNTIYF. The CDR3 region has the DNA TGTGCCAGCAGCAACACGACAGTCTCTGGAAACACCATATATTTT.

This clonotype was recorded many times. V usage is TRBV7-2 and J usage is TRBJ2-7; D unclear. Looked up from germline, CDR1 is SGHTA and CDR2 is FQGNSA. This CDR3 spans 14 amino acids. The germline V and J ends were trimmed by 5 bases and 2 bases, with 13 bases remaining between them. CDR3 in amino acids: CASSVSDGPYEQYF. The CDR3 nucleotides read TGTGCCAGCAGCGTTTCGGACGGACCCTACGAGCAGTACTTC. Complete variable domain (other parts from reference TRBV7-2 and TRBJ2-7): GAGVSQSPSNKVTEKGKDVELRCDPISGHTALYWYRQSLGQGLEFLIYFQGNSAPDKSGLPSDRFSAERTGGSVSTLTIQRTQQEDSAVYLCASSVSDGPYEQYFGPGTRLTVT.

This clonotype was counted only a few times. This may be a read error: a much more frequent sequence differs by one nucleotide. This rearrangement joins TRBV7-9 to TRBJ2-7; 7 bases are a match to TRBD1. The ends lost 4 bases at V and 3 bases at J; junction bases unmatched: 6. CDR1 is SEHNR, CDR2 FQNEAQ, per germline (reference sequence). The CDR3 runs to 14 residues. The CDR3 here is CASSSETGIYEQYF. In DNA form, the CDR3 reads TGTGCCAGCAGCTCCGAGACAGGGATCTACGAGCAGTACTTC.

This clonotype was recorded at least ten times. The chain combines TRBV20-1 with TRBJ2-3; D may correspond to TRBD1 or TRBD2 (5 bases each). Trimming stripped 5 bases from V and 4 bases from J, with 10 bases between. The CDR3 has 12 amino acids. Germline V gene sequence: CDR1 DFQATT, CDR2 SNEGSKA (reference sequence). The CDR3 DNA follows: TGCAGTGCTCTGGGGACGGCAGATACGCAGTATTTT. Protein: CSALGTADTQYF.

On this clonotype itself: A much larger clone differs by one base, so this may be a read error. The V and J genes are TRBV7-9 and TRBJ2-5, with no clear D. Per the germline V gene, CDR1 is SEHNR and CDR2 is FQNEAQ (reference sequence). This CDR3 region has 12 residues. The CDR3 bases are TGTGCCAGAAGCTTTATCCAAGAGACCCAGTACTTC. Encoded protein: CARSFIQETQYF.

Note on this clonotype: Just one base apart from a much larger clone, this may be a read error. The gene calls are TRBV10-3 and TRBJ1-5; possible D gene TRBD1, 5 bases. This CDR3 is built from 15 residues. Germline lookup yields CDR1 ENHRY and CDR2 SYGVKD. The CDR3 nucleotides read TGTGCCCTCAGTGAGTCCGTGACAGCCAATCAGCCCCAGCATTTT. Translating it yields CALSESVTANQPQHF.

This clonotype was seen at least ten times. This chain links TRBV27 with TRBJ1-1; D gene unclear. This CDR3 spans 12 amino acids. CDR1 and CDR2 from the germline V gene are MNHEY and SMNVEV (reference sequence). With 8 bases removed from V and 6 bases from J, the gap between germline ends came to 13 bases. The CDR3 region is CASGWHRAEAFF. Here the CDR3 DNA reads TGTGCCAGCGGGTGGCACAGAGCTGAAGCTTTCTTT.

The rearrangement uses TRBV30 and TRBJ2-3, with 9 bases aligning to TRBD1. CDR1 GTSNPN and CDR2 SVGIG come from the germline V gene (reference sequence). The CDR3 is 16 amino acids. The ends lost 2 bases at V and 2 bases at J; junction bases unmatched: 8. The CDR3 sequence: CAWSFGTGHSTDTQYF. The CDR3 coding sequence is TGTGCCTGGAGTTTCGGGACAGGGCATTCCACAGATACGCAGTATTTT.

This clonotype has just a few counts. This sequence joins TRBV6-2 or TRBV6-3 and TRBJ2-3; 9 bases line up with TRBD2. Germline CDR1 MNHEY, CDR2 SVGEGT. There are 16 residues in the CDR3. With 3 bases clipped from V and 4 bases from J, the junction kept 8 bases outside the gene matches. In nucleotides, the CDR3 is TGTGCCAGCAGTTATTTCGGACTAGCGACGTCAGATACGCAGTATTTT. Translated: CASSYFGLATSDTQYF.

This clonotype was seen many times. This chain joins TRBV28 and TRBJ2-7; 14 nucleotides agree with TRBD2. V was pared by 2 bases and J by 3 bases, with 3 bases of the junction left unmatched. The CDR3 consists of 16 residues. In germline, CDR1 is MDHEN, CDR2 SYDVKM. CDR3 DNA: TGTGCCAGCAGTTTAACGGGACTAGCGGGAGTCTACGAGCAGTACTTC. Protein sequence: CASSLTGLAGVYEQYF.

This clonotype was counted only a few times. The chain combines TRBV5-4 with TRBJ2-7, with TRBD2 matching 9 bases. Germline CDR1 SGHNT, CDR2 YYREEE (reference sequence). V lost 3 bases and J lost 2; bases outside the gene matches: 9. The CDR3 is 16 residues long. The CDR3 is CASSSPGGRGPYEQYF. CDR3 coding DNA: TGTGCCAGCAGCTCCCCCGGCGGGAGGGGTCCCTACGAGCAGTACTTC.

This clonotype was recorded a few times. The V call is TRBV29-1, the J call TRBJ1-5; TRBD1 might be the D (5 bases). V gave up 7 bases and J gave up 4 bases, with 20 bases separating them. The length of the CDR3 is 15 residues. Germline V lookup: CDR1 SQVTM, CDR2 ANQGSEA. CDR3 loop: CSARIRQGSNQPQHF. The CDR3 DNA reads TGCAGCGCTCGAATAAGGCAGGGTTCAAATCAGCCCCAGCATTTT.

Remarks on this clonotype: A read error is likely, as this CDR3 ends without the conserved phenylalanine or tryptophan. The DNA is left out, because the CDR3 cannot be placed on it with certainty; the CDR3 is given as TCRdb lists it. This chain connects TRBV28 to TRBJ1-6; the table gives TRBD1 as D, unverified against the DNA. Ends included, the CDR3 has 15 residues. The V gene's germline CDR1 is MDHEN and CDR2 SYDVKM. The chain's CDR3 is CASSYRVQGISPRHV.

This clonotype was counted many times. The chain recombines TRBV2 with TRBJ2-7; D might be TRBD1 (6 bases). The CDR3 runs to 14 residues. V was clipped by 7 bases and J by 5 bases, with 18 bases between them. Germline CDR1 reads SNHLY; CDR2 reads FYNNEI. In DNA, the CDR3 is TGTGCCAGCATTATCAACAGGGCTGGCAACGAGCAGTACTTC. This gives the protein CASIINRAGNEQYF.

The DNA for the CDR3 is TGTGCCAGCAGCCCCGGACTAGCCGGGGGGACCGGGGCCAACGTCCTGACTTTC. Its protein is CASSPGLAGGTGANVLTF. The chain carries TRBV7-6 and TRBJ2-6, with TRBD2 matching 8 bases. The length of the CDR3 is 18 residues. V lost 5 bases and J lost 4; bases outside the gene matches: 13. Looked up from germline, CDR1 is SGHVS and CDR2 is FNYEAQ.

This clonotype has just a few counts. A clone one base away is much larger, so this may be a read error. The rearrangement uses TRBV2 and TRBJ2-1; D is uncertain. The CDR3 runs 15 residues. The germline V and J ends were trimmed by 4 bases and 12 bases, with 22 bases remaining between them. CDR1 is SNHLY, CDR2 FYNNEI, per germline. CDR3 sequence (DNA): TGTGCCAGCAGTGGTCGCTCAATACAACATGATGGGCAGTTCTTC. This gives the protein CASSGRSIQHDGQFF.

This clonotype was seen repeatedly, ten times or more. The V call is TRBV30, the J call TRBJ1-1; D perhaps matches TRBD1 (5 bases). Looked up from germline, CDR1 is GTSNPN and CDR2 is SVGIG (reference sequence). The CDR3 runs 11 residues. With 5 bases removed from V and 9 bases from J, the gap between germline ends came to 13 bases. This CDR3 is CAWSLGEQAFF. The CDR3 DNA reads TGTGCCTGGTCTTTGGGGGAACAAGCTTTCTTT.

This clonotype has a count of ten or more. This chain uses TRBV2 with TRBJ2-1, with TRBD2 as a possible D gene (6 bases). The CDR3 is 16 residues long. Germline V lookup: CDR1 SNHLY, CDR2 FYNNEI. V was cut by 7 bases and J by 9 bases, with 25 bases left in between. The CDR3 sequence: CASTEGAPRRGSEQFF. DNA for the CDR3: TGTGCCAGCACCGAAGGGGCCCCCCGGCGGGGTAGTGAGCAGTTCTTC.

This chain connects TRBV24-1 to TRBJ2-4; tentatively, D is TRBD1 or TRBD2 (6 bases each). The CDR3 is 13 amino acids. Germline assignment: CDR1 KGHDR and CDR2 SFDVKD. Trimming removed 1 base from V and 12 bases from J, with 12 bases in between. The CDR3 DNA reads TGTGCCACCAGTGATTTCAAGGGGGGCTCTCAGTACTTC. Amino acid sequence: CATSDFKGGSQYF.

This rearrangement joins TRBV2 to TRBJ2-3; 9 bases match TRBD1. This CDR3 is 16 amino acids long. The germline V gene encodes CDR1 SNHLY and CDR2 FYNNEI. V was clipped by 3 bases and J by 1 base; unmatched bases: 5. The DNA for the CDR3 is TGTGCCAGCAGTGATGACAGGGGGTACGGCACAGATACGCAGTATTTT. Translating gives CASSDDRGYGTDTQYF.

The V call is TRBV7-3, the J call TRBJ2-2; D remains ambiguous. The V and J ends lost 1 base and 5 bases respectively, with 8 bases between them. The CDR3 runs 14 residues. From germline, CDR1 is SGHTA and CDR2 FQGTGA. This chain's CDR3 is CASSLIPQTGELFF. CDR3 coding DNA: TGTGCCAGCAGCTTAATCCCGCAAACCGGGGAGCTGTTTTTT.

This clonotype has ten or more counts. The rearrangement uses TRBV20-1 and TRBJ2-1; no definite D call. V shed 2 bases and J shed 3 bases, with 17 bases lying between them. The CDR3 is 16 amino acids. CDR1 DFQATT and CDR2 SNEGSKA come from the germline V gene (reference sequence). CDR3 sequence: CSARPSDKGNYNEQFF. The CDR3 region has the DNA TGCAGTGCTAGACCCTCAGACAAGGGTAACTACAATGAGCAGTTCTTC.

This clonotype showed up many times. The chain combines TRBV27 with TRBJ2-1; D is ambiguous. CDR3 length equals 14 residues. Deletions cut 0 bases from V and 5 bases from J, with 8 bases between. The germline V gene encodes CDR1 MNHEY and CDR2 SMNVEV (reference sequence). The chain's CDR3 is CASSLSGMHNEQFF. DNA of the CDR3: TGTGCCAGCAGTTTATCTGGAATGCACAATGAGCAGTTCTTC.

The chain employs TRBV10-3 and TRBJ2-3; the match to TRBD1 covers 8 bases. This CDR3 has 18 residues. J gave up 5 bases and V 2 bases, and 15 bases lay outside the gene matches. Germline-derived CDR1 and CDR2 are ENHRY and SYGVKD. DNA of the CDR3: TGTGCCATCAGTGAGCCAGTTCAAGGGACAGGTGGTGGAGATACGCAGTATTTT. It encodes CAISEPVQGTGGGDTQYF.